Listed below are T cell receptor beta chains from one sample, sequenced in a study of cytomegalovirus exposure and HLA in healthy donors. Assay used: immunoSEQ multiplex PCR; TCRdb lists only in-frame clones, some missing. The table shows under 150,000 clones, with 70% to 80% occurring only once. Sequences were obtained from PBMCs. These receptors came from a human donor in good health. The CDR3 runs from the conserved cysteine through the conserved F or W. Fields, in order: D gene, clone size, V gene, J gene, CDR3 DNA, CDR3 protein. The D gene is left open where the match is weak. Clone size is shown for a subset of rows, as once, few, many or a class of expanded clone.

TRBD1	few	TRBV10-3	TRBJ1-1	TGTGCCATCAGTGACCCATACAGGGGCAATAGCACTGAAGCTTTCTTT	CAISDPYRGNSTEAFF
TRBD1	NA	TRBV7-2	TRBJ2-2	TGTGCCAGCAGTAGACAGGGAGCCGGGGAGCTGTTTTTT	CASSRQGAGELFF
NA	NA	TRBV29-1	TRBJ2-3	TGCAGCGTTGTAGGGGGGAGGGGAGATACGCAGTATTTT	CSVVGGRGDTQYF
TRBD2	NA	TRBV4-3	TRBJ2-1	TGCGCCAGCAGCCAGACTGGGACTAGCAGATACAATGAGCAGTTCTTC	CASSQTGTSRYNEQFF
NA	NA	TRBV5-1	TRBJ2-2	TGCGCCAGCAGCTTGCTCTCCCCGGGGGAGCTGTTTTTT	CASSLLSPGELFF
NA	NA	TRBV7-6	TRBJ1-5	TGTGCCAGCAGCTTAGGGCGCAATCAGCCCCAGCATTTT	CASSLGRNQPQHF
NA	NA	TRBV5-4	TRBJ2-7	TGTGCCAGCAGCTCAGTATACGACTACGAGCAGTACTTC	CASSSVYDYEQYF
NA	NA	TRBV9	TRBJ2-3	TGTGCCAGCAGCGTAACTGCCCAGCGGGGCACAGATACGCAGTATTTT	CASSVTAQRGTDTQYF
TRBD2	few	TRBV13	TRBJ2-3	TGTGCCAGCAGCTTAGGACTAGCGGGGGCCATAACAGATACGCAGTATTTT	CASSLGLAGAITDTQYF
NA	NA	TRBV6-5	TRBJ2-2	TGTGCCAGCAGGCGCCTAAACACCGGGGAGCTGTTTTTT	CASRRLNTGELFF
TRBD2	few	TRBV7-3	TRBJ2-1	TGTGCCAGCAGCTACCGACTAGCGGGCCCCCGGGCCAATGAGCAGTTCTTC	CASSYRLAGPRANEQFF
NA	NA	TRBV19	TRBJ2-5	TGTGCCAGTAGTAGACAGACAGTTCAAGAGACCCAGTACTTC	CASSRQTVQETQYF
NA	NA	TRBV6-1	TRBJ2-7	TGTGCCAGCAGTGAACCGAGGGGGAGCGAGCAGTACTTC	CASSEPRGSEQYF
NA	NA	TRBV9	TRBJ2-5	TGTGCCAGCAGCCCAGGAGGGGGGGGCGAGACCCAGTACTTC	CASSPGGGGETQYF
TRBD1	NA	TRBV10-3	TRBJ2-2	TGTGCCATCACCAGGGGGCTAAACACCGGGGAGCTGTTTTTT	CAITRGLNTGELFF
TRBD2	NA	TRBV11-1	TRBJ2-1	TGTGCCAGCAGCTCCCGTGGAGCGGGGGGGCTTAGTGTAGATGAGCAGTTCTTC	CASSSRGAGGLSVDEQFF
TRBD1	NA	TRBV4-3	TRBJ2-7	TGCGCCAGCAGCCAAGATGACAGGGGATTGGGCGAGCAGTACTTC	CASSQDDRGLGEQYF
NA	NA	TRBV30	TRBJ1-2	TGTGCCTGGAGACAGACAAAGCACTCTGGGGGGGACATTGGCTATGGCTACACCTTC	CAWRQTKHSGGDIGYGYTF
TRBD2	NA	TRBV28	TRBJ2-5	TGTGCCAGCAGTTTATCTTCAGGGAGGGGGACCCAGTACTTC	CASSLSSGRGTQYF
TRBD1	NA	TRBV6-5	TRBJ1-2	TGTGCCAGCAGTTACTCGGGACAGGGGGGGGGCTACACCTTC	CASSYSGQGGGYTF
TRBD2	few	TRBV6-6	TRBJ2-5	TGTGCCAGCAGTACCCCGCGGGGGGGCCACCAAGAGACCCAGTACTTC	CASSTPRGGHQETQYF
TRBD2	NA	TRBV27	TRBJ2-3	TGTGCCAGCAGCTCAACCCATGGGACTAGCGGGACCACAGATACGCAGTATTTT	CASSSTHGTSGTTDTQYF
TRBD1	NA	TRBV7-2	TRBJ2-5	TGTGCCAGCAGCTTAGATCCAGGGGGCTTGGAGACCCAGTACTTC	CASSLDPGGLETQYF
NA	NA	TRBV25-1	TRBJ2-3	TGTGCCAGCAGTGATGACAGGCGCCAAAGGGATACGCAGTATTTT	CASSDDRRQRDTQYF
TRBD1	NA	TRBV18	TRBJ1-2	TGTGCCAGCTCACCCCGGGACAGCTATGGCTACACCTTC	CASSPRDSYGYTF
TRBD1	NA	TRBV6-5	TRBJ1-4	TGTGCCAGCAGTTACTCATGGACAGGGGACGAAAAACTGTTTTTT	CASSYSWTGDEKLFF
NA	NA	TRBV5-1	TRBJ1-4	TGCGCCAGCAGCTTGGGGGGGGCAACTAATGAAAAACTGTTTTTT	CASSLGGATNEKLFF
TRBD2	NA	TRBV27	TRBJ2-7	TGTGCCAGCAGTCCACCAGAGGCCGGGACTAGCGGGAAGTACGAGCAGTACTTC	CASSPPEAGTSGKYEQYF
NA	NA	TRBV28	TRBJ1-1	TGTGCCAGCAGTTTGGGCAGGAACACTGAAGCTTTCTTT	CASSLGRNTEAFF
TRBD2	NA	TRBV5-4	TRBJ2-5	TGTGCCAGCAGCTTGTCTAGCGGGACAGAGACCCAGTACTTC	CASSLSSGTETQYF
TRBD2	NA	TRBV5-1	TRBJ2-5	TGCGCCAGCAGCTTGGCCGCAGGACTAGCGGGAGTGTCGAGCCAAGAGACCCAGTACTTC	CASSLAAGLAGVSSQETQYF
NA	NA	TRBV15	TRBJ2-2	TGTGCCACCAGCAGAGATTTCGCGGCCGGGGAGCTGTTTTTT	CATSRDFAAGELFF
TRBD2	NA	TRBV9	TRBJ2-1	TGTGCCAGCAGCGGGGGGGCAGGGAGCGGGAGTTTTTCCAATGAGCAGTTCTTC	CASSGGAGSGSFSNEQFF
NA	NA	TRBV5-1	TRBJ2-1	TGCGCCAGCAGCCGGAGGGAGGTGGGGCAATACAATGAGCAGTTCTTC	CASSRREVGQYNEQFF
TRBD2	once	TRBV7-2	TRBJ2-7	TGTGCCAGCACCCTCGCGGGGGGGCGGTACGAGCAGTACTTC	CASTLAGGRYEQYF
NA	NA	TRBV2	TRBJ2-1	TGTGCCAGCACCCGGCTGGGCGGGGGCGCTTCCAATGAGCAGTTCTTC	CASTRLGGGASNEQFF
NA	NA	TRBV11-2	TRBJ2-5	TGTGCCAGCAGCTTAGCGCTGGGCAGTGGGCAGTACTTC	CASSLALGSGQYF
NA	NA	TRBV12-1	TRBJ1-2	TGTGCCAGCCCCACAGGGATCTATGGCTACACCTTC	CASPTGIYGYTF
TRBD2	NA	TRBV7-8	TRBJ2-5	TGTGCCAGCAGCCCCCGGACTAGCGGGGGGGCCCACCAAGAGACCCAGTACTTC	CASSPRTSGGAHQETQYF